Listed here is a single T cell receptor beta chain. Its specificity is unknown. As processed by the authors: Quality scores were absent from the junction-only immunoSEQ sequences, so filtering differed. The protocol was immunoSEQ multiplex PCR, while the TCRdb copy is restricted to in-frame clones and leaves out a portion. Clonal size and the V and J genes are those of that table, whereas D and trimming came from the DNA. The data hold about 1.5 million clones, with around 98% observed a single time. This entry is derived from a study of shared clonotypes between healthy human individuals. The CDR3 is made up of 14 amino acids. CDR1 is SGHRS, CDR2 YFSETQ, per germline. J lost 8 bases, V lost 4 bases, and 7 bases had no gene match. Study-wide results and caveats: Naive subsets generally had larger estimated richness than memory subsets. Depth was large, yet rarefaction showed that sorted-subset sequencing was incomplete.

The sequence was collected from a man between 25 and 39 years old in good health. The material sequenced was naive CD4+ T cells sorted from blood. Subset described: CD45RA+ positively selected. The rearrangement joins TRBV5-1 to TRBJ2-1; 9 bases are shared with TRBD2. The CDR3 DNA reads TGCGCCAGCAGCGGCGGGAGGGCCGTCTATGAGCAGTTCTTC. This encodes CASSGGRAVYEQFF.